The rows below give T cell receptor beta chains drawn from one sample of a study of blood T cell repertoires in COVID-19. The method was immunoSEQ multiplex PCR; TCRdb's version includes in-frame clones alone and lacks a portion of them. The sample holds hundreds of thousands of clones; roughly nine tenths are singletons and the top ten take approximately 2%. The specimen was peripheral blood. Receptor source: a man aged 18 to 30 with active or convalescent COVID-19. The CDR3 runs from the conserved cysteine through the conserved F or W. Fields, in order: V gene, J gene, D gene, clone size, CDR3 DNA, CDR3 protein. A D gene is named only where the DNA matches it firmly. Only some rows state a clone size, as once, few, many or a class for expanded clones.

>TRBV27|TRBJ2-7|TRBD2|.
TGTGCCAGCAGTCCCTCGACCCTGGGAGGGGACGAGCAGTACTTC
CASSPSTLGGDEQYF
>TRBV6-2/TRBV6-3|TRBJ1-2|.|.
TGTGCCAGCAGTCCGCCCCCGAGACACGCCGCTAACTATGGCTACACCTTC
CASSPPPRHAANYGYTF
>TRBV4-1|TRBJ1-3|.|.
TGCGCCAGCAGCCAACCCGTCGTCGGAAACACCATATATTTT
CASSQPVVGNTIYF
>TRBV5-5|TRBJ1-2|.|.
TGTGCCAGCAGCTTGGCCTTACAGGGCTATGGCTACACCTTC
CASSLALQGYGYTF
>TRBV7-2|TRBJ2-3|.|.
TGTGCCAGCAGTCCCTCCCGGACAGATACGCAGTATTTT
CASSPSRTDTQYF
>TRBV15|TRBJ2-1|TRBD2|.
TGTGCCACCAGCAGAGATGCTTTCAGACTAGCGGGAGGAAGGGAGCAGTTCTTC
CATSRDAFRLAGGREQFF
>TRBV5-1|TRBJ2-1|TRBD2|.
TGCGCCAGCAGCTTCGGTCTAGCGGGATACCACAATGAGCAGTTCTTC
CASSFGLAGYHNEQFF
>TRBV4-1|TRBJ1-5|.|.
TGCGCCAGCAGCCCCAGGGAGGTCGGCAATCAGCCCCAGCATTTT
CASSPREVGNQPQHF
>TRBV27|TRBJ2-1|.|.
TGTGCCAGCAGTCCATCCCCCCAAAGCGCCTACAATGAGCAGTTCTTC
CASSPSPQSAYNEQFF
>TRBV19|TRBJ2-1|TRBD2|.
TGTGCCAGTAGTCGCAGCACTAGCGGGAGGGGGAATGAGCAGTTCTTC
CASSRSTSGRGNEQFF
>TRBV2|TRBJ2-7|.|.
TGTGCCAGCAGTGAGCTTTTGTACGAGCAGTACTTC
CASSELLYEQYF
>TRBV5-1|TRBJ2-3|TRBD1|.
TGCGCCAGCAGCCAAAAAGGGACAGTTAGCACAGATACGCAGTATTTT
CASSQKGTVSTDTQYF
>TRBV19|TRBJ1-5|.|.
TGTGCCAGTAGTATAGTTGCAGGGACAAGCAATCAGCCCCAGCATTTT
CASSIVAGTSNQPQHF
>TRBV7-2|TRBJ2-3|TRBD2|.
TGTGCCAGCAGCTCAACCCGGCTAGCGGGGGGGCTGGCAGATACGCAGTATTTT
CASSSTRLAGGLADTQYF
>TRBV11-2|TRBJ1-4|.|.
TGTGCCAGCAGCTACCAGTCGGGGGCTAATGAAAAACTGTTTTTT
CASSYQSGANEKLFF
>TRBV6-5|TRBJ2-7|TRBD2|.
TGTGCCAGCAGTTACCGCGGGAGCTCCTACGAGCAGTACTTC
CASSYRGSSYEQYF
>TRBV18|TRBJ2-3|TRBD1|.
TGTGCCAGCTCACTCCGGACAGGGAGCACAGATACGCAGTATTTT
CASSLRTGSTDTQYF
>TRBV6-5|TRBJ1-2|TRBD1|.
TGTGCCAGCAGTCCTCAAAGGGACAGATTCTATGGCTACACCTTC
CASSPQRDRFYGYTF
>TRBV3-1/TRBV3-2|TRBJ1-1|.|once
TGTGCCAGCAGCCGACTTCCCACTGAAGCTTTCTTT
CASSRLPTEAFF
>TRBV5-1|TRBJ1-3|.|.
TGCGCCAGCCATTACGCGGGTACCTTTCTTTACTCTGGAAACACCATATATTTT
CASHYAGTFLYSGNTIYF
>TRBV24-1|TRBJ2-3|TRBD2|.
TGTGCCACCAGTGATCCCGGGAACCGGGAGGCGTATACGCAGTATTTT
CATSDPGNREAYTQYF
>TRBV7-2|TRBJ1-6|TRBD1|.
TGTGCTACAGGGGACCTAAATTCACCCCTCCACTTT
CATGDLNSPLHF
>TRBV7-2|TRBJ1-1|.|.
TGTGCCAGCACTACTAGACGGCAGGAAGCTTTCTTT
CASTTRRQEAFF
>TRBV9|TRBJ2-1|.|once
TGTGCCAGCAGCGTGTATCGTATGGGACACATGACCTACAATGAGCAGTTCTTC
CASSVYRMGHMTYNEQFF
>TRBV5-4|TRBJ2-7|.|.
TGTGCCAGCAGCTACAGGTCTCAATACGAGCAGTACTTC
CASSYRSQYEQYF
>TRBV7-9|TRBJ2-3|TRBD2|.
TGTGCCAGCAGCTTAGGGGCGGGAGCGGCGCAGTATTTT
CASSLGAGAAQYF
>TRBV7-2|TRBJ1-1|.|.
TGTGCCAGCAGCTTACAATCCCGGCGGACTGAAGCTTTCTTT
CASSLQSRRTEAFF
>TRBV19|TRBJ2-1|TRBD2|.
TGTGCCAGTAGTATATATGGGTTGGAGACTAGCGGGGCTGAGCAGTTCTTC
CASSIYGLETSGAEQFF
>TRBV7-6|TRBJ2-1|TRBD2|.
TGTGCCAGCAGCTTAGGGACTAGCGGGACGCACAATGAGCAGTTCTTC
CASSLGTSGTHNEQFF
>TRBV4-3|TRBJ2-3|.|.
TGCGCCAGCAGCCAAGAAGCAAGCACAGATACGCAGTATTTT
CASSQEASTDTQYF
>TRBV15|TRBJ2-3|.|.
TGTGCCACCAGCGGCCAGAGCACAGATACGCAGTATTTT
CATSGQSTDTQYF
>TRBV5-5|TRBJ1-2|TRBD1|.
TGTGCCAGCAGCTGGGCGACAGGGATCAACTATGGCTACACCTTC
CASSWATGINYGYTF
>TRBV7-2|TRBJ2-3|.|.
TGTGCCAGCAGCTCCAGACGGACTAACACAGATACGCAGTATTTT
CASSSRRTNTDTQYF
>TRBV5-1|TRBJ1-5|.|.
TGCGCCAGCAGACCTACCTCGGGCAATCAGCCCCAGCATTTT
CASRPTSGNQPQHF
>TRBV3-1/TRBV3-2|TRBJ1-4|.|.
TGTGCCAGCAGCCTTTTATACACCCGGCAGGATAATGAAAAACTGTTTTTT
CASSLLYTRQDNEKLFF
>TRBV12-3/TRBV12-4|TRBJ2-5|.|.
TGTGCCAGCAGTAGAACGGGGACCCAGTACTTC
CASSRTGTQYF
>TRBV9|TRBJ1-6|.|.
TGTGCCAGCACCACCGGGGATGCTAACTCACCCCTCCACTTT
CASTTGDANSPLHF
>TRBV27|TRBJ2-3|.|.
TGTGCCAGCAGCCAACGTAGCGATACGCAGTATTTT
CASSQRSDTQYF
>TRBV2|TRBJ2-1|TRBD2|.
TGTGCCAGCGACCTTTTGGCGGGAGGGTACAATGAGCAGTTCTTC
CASDLLAGGYNEQFF
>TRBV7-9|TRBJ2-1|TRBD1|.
TGTGCCAGCAGCTGGTCCTCGACAGGGAACAATGAGCAGTTCTTC
CASSWSSTGNNEQFF